This TCR beta chain originates from a study of lymphopenia after photon versus proton radiotherapy. Concerning this clone: Its antigen is unidentified.

General study findings and limits: Post-nadir diversity loss with photons came from oligoclonal expansion, particularly CD8+ Temra cells.

The CDR3 has 13 residues. The V gene lost 5 bases and the J gene lost 9 bases, with 13 bases spanning the gap. CDR1 and CDR2 from the germline V gene are LNHDA and SQIVND (reference sequence). Clones were read by immunoSEQ multiplex PCR, and TCRdb kept only the in-frame ones, dropping some. The sample has under 20,000 clones, more than 85% seen once. Sample: peripheral blood, taken from a patient treated with proton-based radiotherapy. The TCR comes from a man between 65 and 79 years old with pancreatic cancer. The chain uses TRBV19 and TRBJ2-2, with D perhaps assigned TRBD1 or TRBD2 (5 bases each). In nucleotides, the CDR3 is TGTGCCAGTAGTCCCCAGGGAGACCGGGAGCTGTTTTTT. This encodes CASSPQGDRELFF. Based on the CDR3 plus reference TRBV19 and TRBJ2-2, the full variable domain is DGGITQSPKYLFRKEGQNVTLSCEQNLNHDAMYWYRQDPGQGLRLIYYSQIVNDFQKGDIAEGYSVSREKKESFPLTVTSAQKNPTAFYLCASSPQGDRELFFGEGSRLTVL.